A single sample is the source of the 20 T cell receptor beta chains below, sequenced in a study of blood T cells in healthy people across ages. It was with a sample-barcoded 5' primer and a J-beta primer mix that a second PCR of about 6 to 12 cycles was run. TCRdb called the 5' RACE reads again in MiXCR, with one record for every CDR3 protein. Of some 1.5 million distinct CDR3 sequences in the sample, about 42% are singletons; the top ten hold around 4%. Sequencing was done on a sample of blood. These receptor sequences come from a woman younger than 30 in good health.

This clonotype came up a few times. The V and J genes are TRBV12-5 and TRBJ2-5, with a weak D call TRBD2 (5 bases). Per germline, CDR1 LGHNT and CDR2 FRNRAP. The V end was cut by 1 base, the J end by 2 bases, with 14 bases between. The CDR3 sequence is 16 residues long. The CDR3 reads CASGLARGPDQETQYF. DNA of the CDR3: TGTGCTAGTGGTTTGGCCAGAGGGCCAGATCAAGAGACCCAGTACTTC.

The chain couples TRBV11-2 to TRBJ2-3; D perhaps matches TRBD2 (5 bases). Germline CDR1 and CDR2: SGHAT and FQNNGV. There are 16 residues in the CDR3. Trimming stripped 1 base from V and 0 bases from J, with 11 bases between. The CDR3 nucleotides are TGTGCCAGCAGCTTAGTAGCGCAGACTAGCACAGATACGCAGTATTTT. This sequence encodes CASSLVAQTSTDTQYF.

The chain joins TRBV18 to TRBJ2-7; D is unresolved. Germline V gene data show CDR1 as KGHSH and CDR2 as LQKENI. Trimming took off 2 bases at V and 1 base at J, with 12 bases between the two ends. The CDR3 consists of 15 residues. Here the CDR3 reads CASSPYGSRSYEQYF. The CDR3 bases are TGTGCCAGCTCACCATATGGGTCACGGTCCTACGAGCAGTACTTC.

This clonotype showed up just a few times. The J gene is TRBJ2-5, the V gene TRBV4-1; D remains unclear. Germline CDR1 and CDR2: MGHRA and YSYEKL. The ends were cut back, 5 bases at V and 0 bases at J, with 7 bases in the middle. This CDR3 is 13 amino acids long. CDR3 amino acids: CASSKTYQETQYF. CDR3 nucleotide sequence: TGCGCCAGCAGCAAAACATACCAAGAGACCCAGTACTTC.

A note on this clonotype: A junction boundary mismatches the germline segment, possibly from a read error. This chain uses TRBV6-6 with TRBJ1-2; no clear D. The CDR3 runs 14 residues. CDR1 MNHNY and CDR2 SVGAGI come from the germline V gene (reference sequence). The CDR3 is CVSSYGQTNYGYTF. The DNA of the CDR3 is TGTGTCAGCAGTTACGGGCAGACTAACTATGGCTACACCTTC.

The chain couples TRBV6-5 to TRBJ2-6; TRBD2 is a possible D gene (6 bases). Germline V gene lookup returns CDR1 MNHEY and CDR2 SVGAGI. V was pared by 2 bases and J by 0 bases, with 8 bases between. This CDR3 region has 16 residues. CDR3 loop: CASSYGRPSGANVLTF. The CDR3 DNA reads as TGTGCCAGCAGTTACGGGAGGCCCTCTGGGGCCAACGTCCTGACTTTC.

This clonotype appeared a few times. The chain combines TRBV20-1 with TRBJ2-1; 11 nucleotides line up with TRBD2. CDR1 and CDR2 from the germline V gene are DFQATT and SNEGSKA (reference sequence). The V and J ends lost 5 bases and 6 bases, in that order; junction bases with no gene match: 3. CDR3 length: 13 amino acids. CDR3 protein: CSAPSGRSNEQFF. For the CDR3, the DNA is TGCAGTGCTCCTAGCGGGAGGAGCAATGAGCAGTTCTTC.

This chain uses TRBV2 with TRBJ2-3; 10 nucleotides agree with TRBD2. This CDR3 comprises 15 residues. The germline gives CDR1 SNHLY, CDR2 FYNNEI. Trimming cost V 4 bases and J 1 base; bases outside gene matches: 2. CDR3 sequence: CASSGTSGRTDTQYF. Written as DNA, the CDR3 is TGTGCCAGCAGTGGGACTAGCGGTCGCACAGATACGCAGTATTTT.

The chain links TRBV30 to TRBJ1-6; D unclear. Germline V gene lookup returns CDR1 GTSNPN and CDR2 SVGIG (reference sequence). V was clipped by 0 bases and J by 10 bases, with 13 bases between them. This CDR3 region has 14 residues. CDR3 DNA: TGTGCCTGGAGTGTCCCCACCGTAGGCTCACCCCTCCACTTT. As protein: CAWSVPTVGSPLHF. The variable domain in full, completed from reference TRBV30 and TRBJ1-6, reads SQTIHQWPATLVQPVGSPLSLECTVEGTSNPNLYWYRQAAGRGLQLLFYSVGIGQISSEVPQNLSASRPQDRQFILSSKKLLLSDSGFYLCAWSVPTVGSPLHFGNGTRLTVT.

This clonotype was seen a handful of times. One end of the junction does not line up with germline, which may come from a read error. The J gene is TRBJ2-1, the V gene TRBV12-3 or TRBV12-4; D gene uncertain. The CDR3 totals 12 residues. The CDR3 reads CTSSPWGNEQFF. The CDR3 bases are TGTACCAGCAGTCCCTGGGGTAATGAGCAGTTCTTC.

With respect to this clonotype: A much larger clone sits a single nucleotide away, making a read error possible. The rearrangement links TRBV10-3 to TRBJ2-7, with D perhaps TRBD1 or TRBD2 (5 bases each). This CDR3 has 17 residues. Trimming cost V 10 bases and J 0 bases, with 25 bases left between them. CDR1 is ENHRY, CDR2 SYGVKD, per germline. The CDR3 sequence: CASSSAAWDRGSYEQYF. Written as DNA, the CDR3 is TGTGCCAGCTCCTCGGCGGCTTGGGACCGAGGCTCCTACGAGCAGTACTTC.

The chain has TRBV20-1 and TRBJ2-3; D remains unclear. CDR3 length: 13 residues. V gave up 1 base and J gave up 4 bases, with 9 bases separating them. Germline V CDR1 and CDR2: DFQATT, SNEGSKA (reference sequence). CDR3 nucleotide sequence: TGCAGTGCTAGAGGTTTGACCCCAGATACGCAGTATTTT. Residues: CSARGLTPDTQYF.

This clonotype was counted only a few times. The chain employs TRBV20-1 and TRBJ1-5, with 7 bases matching TRBD1. The CDR3 is 14 amino acids. Looked up from germline, CDR1 is DFQATT and CDR2 is SNEGSKA (reference sequence). The V and J ends lost 3 bases and 7 bases, in that order; junction bases with no gene match: 9. The CDR3 coding sequence is TGCAGTGCTAGGACAGGGCGAGGAGACCAGCCCCAGCATTTT. Its translation is CSARTGRGDQPQHF.

The gene calls are TRBV27 and TRBJ2-5; either TRBD1 or TRBD2 may supply D (6 bases each). The closer fit of TRBJ2-7 to the DNA end suggests the J call may be wrong. This CDR3 has 19 residues. Germline CDR1 and CDR2: MNHEY and SMNVEV (reference sequence). The CDR3 reads CASSLRGSVGGVGWYEQYF. The CDR3 DNA reads as TGTGCCAGCAGTTTACGGGGGTCTGTTGGGGGCGTCGGTTGGTACGAGCAGTACTTC.

This clonotype occurred many times. V and J are TRBV20-1 and TRBJ2-1; D possibly corresponds to TRBD2 (5 bases). From germline, CDR1 is DFQATT and CDR2 SNEGSKA (reference sequence). The V and J ends lost 3 bases and 0 bases respectively, with 12 bases between them. This CDR3 region has 15 residues. CDR3 coding DNA: TGCAGTGCTAGGGACTGGACGAGCTCCTACAATGAGCAGTTCTTC. This gives the protein CSARDWTSSYNEQFF.

This chain joins TRBV20-1 and TRBJ2-1; 8 nucleotides agree with TRBD2. The DNA end is a closer match to TRBJ2-7, so the J assignment may be wrong. This CDR3 contains 14 residues. CDR1 is DFQATT, CDR2 SNEGSKA, per germline (reference sequence). In DNA, the CDR3 is TGCAGTGCCCAGACTAGCGACTCCTACAATGAGCAGTACTTC. Its protein is CSAQTSDSYNEQYF.

This clonotype was counted between two and nine times. The chain is built from TRBV6-5 and TRBJ2-3; tentative D call: TRBD2 (6 bases). The germline V gene has CDR1 MNHEY and CDR2 SVGAGI. V was cut by 2 bases and J by 0 bases, with 6 bases left in between. The CDR3 has 14 residues. This CDR3 is CASSYTSSTDTQYF. The CDR3 DNA reads TGTGCCAGCAGTTACACTAGCAGCACAGATACGCAGTATTTT.

This clonotype was seen only a few times. This rearrangement joins TRBV6-2 or TRBV6-3 to TRBJ1-2; D call uncertain. This CDR3 has 14 residues. Germline CDR1 and CDR2: MNHEY and SVGEGT. V was shortened by 2 bases and J by 6 bases, with 13 bases between the two germline ends. The CDR3 protein is CASSYPGLVDGYTF. CDR3 DNA sequence: TGTGCCAGCAGTTACCCCGGGCTCGTGGATGGCTACACCTTC.

This clonotype was seen a handful of times. The chain employs TRBV5-1 and TRBJ2-7; D gene uncertain. CDR3 length: 14 residues. Trimming removed 4 bases at V and 5 bases at J, with 16 bases between. Germline V gene data show CDR1 as SGHRS and CDR2 as YFSETQ. The chain's CDR3 is CASSPRTTLDEQYF. The DNA for the CDR3 is TGCGCCAGCAGCCCGCGGACCACCCTGGACGAGCAGTACTTC. The full variable domain, completed using reference TRBV5-1 and TRBJ2-7, is KAGVTQTPRYLIKTRGQQVTLSCSPISGHRSVSWYQQTPGQGLQFLFEYFSETQRNKGNFPGRFSGRQFSNSRSEMNVSTLELGDSALYLCASSPRTTLDEQYFGPGTRLTVT.

Points on this clonotype: This may be a read error: a much more frequent sequence differs by one nucleotide. V gene TRBV20-1 combines with J gene TRBJ1-5; no clear D gene. This CDR3 is built from 10 residues. CDR1 DFQATT and CDR2 SNEGSKA come from the germline V gene (reference sequence). The CDR3 spells CNASIQPQHF. The CDR3, as DNA: TGCAATGCCTCTATTCAGCCCCAGCATTTT.